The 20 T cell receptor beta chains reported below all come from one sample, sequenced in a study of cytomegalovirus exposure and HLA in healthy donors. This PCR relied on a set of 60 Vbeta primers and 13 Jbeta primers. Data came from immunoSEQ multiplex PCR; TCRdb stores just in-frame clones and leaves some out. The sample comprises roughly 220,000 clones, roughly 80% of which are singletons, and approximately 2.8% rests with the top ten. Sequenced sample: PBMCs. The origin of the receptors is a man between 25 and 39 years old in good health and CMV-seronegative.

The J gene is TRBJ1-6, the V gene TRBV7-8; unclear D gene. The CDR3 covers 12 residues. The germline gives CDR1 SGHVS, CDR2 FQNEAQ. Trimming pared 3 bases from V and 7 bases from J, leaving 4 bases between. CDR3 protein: CASSLANSPLHF. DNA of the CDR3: TGTGCCAGCAGCTTGGCAAATTCACCCCTCCACTTT.

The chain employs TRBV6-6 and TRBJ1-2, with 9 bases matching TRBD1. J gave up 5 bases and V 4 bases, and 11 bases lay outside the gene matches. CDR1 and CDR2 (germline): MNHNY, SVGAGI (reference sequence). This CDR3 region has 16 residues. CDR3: CASSSSGTGTLYGYTF. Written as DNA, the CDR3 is TGTGCCAGCAGTTCTTCCGGGACAGGGACCCTATATGGCTACACCTTC.

In DNA form, the CDR3 reads TGTGCCAGCAGCTTCAGACTCGACTCACCCCTCCACTTT. Protein sequence: CASSFRLDSPLHF. The V call is TRBV7-2, the J call TRBJ1-6; D remains ambiguous. Germline CDR1 is SGHTA and CDR2 is FQGNSA. Trimming took off 3 bases at V and 10 bases at J, with 10 bases between the two ends. The CDR3 consists of 13 residues.

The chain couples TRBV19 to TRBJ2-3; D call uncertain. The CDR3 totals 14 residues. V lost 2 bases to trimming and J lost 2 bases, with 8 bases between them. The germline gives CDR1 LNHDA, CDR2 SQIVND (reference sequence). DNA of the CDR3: TGTGCCAGTAGTATATCAGTCCACACAGATACGCAGTATTTT. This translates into CASSISVHTDTQYF.

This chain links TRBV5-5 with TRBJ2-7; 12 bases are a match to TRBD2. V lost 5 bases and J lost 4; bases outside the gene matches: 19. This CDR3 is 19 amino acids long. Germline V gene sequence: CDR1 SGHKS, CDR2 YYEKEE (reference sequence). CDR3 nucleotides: TGTGCCAGCAGTCCGAGACTAGCGGGGGCGCCCACGACGGCATACGAGCAGTACTTC. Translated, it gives CASSPRLAGAPTTAYEQYF. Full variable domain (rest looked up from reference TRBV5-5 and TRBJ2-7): DAGVTQSPTHLIKTRGQQVTLRCSPISGHKSVSWYQQVLGQGPQFIFQYYEKEERGRGNFPDRFSARQFPNYSSELNVNALLLGDSALYLCASSPRLAGAPTTAYEQYFGPGTRLTVT.

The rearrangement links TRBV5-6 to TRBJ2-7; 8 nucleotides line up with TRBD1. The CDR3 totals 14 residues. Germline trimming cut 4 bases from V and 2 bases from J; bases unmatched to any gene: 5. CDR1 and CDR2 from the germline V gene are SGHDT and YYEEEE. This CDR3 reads CASSRRTGPYEQYF. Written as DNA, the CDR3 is TGTGCCAGCAGCCGGAGGACAGGGCCCTACGAGCAGTACTTC.

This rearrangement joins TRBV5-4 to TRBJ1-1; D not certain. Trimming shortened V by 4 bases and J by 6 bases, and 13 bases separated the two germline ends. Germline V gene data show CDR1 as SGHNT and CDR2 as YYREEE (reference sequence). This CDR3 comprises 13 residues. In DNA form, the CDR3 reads TGTGCCAGCAGCCCTTATTTAAGCGCTGAAGCTTTCTTT. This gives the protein CASSPYLSAEAFF.

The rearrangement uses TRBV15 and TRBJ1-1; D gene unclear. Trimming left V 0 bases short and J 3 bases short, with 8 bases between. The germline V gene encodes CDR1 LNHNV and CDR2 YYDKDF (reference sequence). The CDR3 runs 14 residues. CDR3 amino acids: CATSRDLSDTEAFF. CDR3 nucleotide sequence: TGTGCCACCAGCAGAGACTTGTCCGACACTGAAGCTTTCTTT.

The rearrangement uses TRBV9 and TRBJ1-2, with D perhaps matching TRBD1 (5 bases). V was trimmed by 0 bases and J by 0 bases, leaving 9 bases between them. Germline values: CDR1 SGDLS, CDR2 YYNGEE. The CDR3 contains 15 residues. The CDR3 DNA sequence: TGTGCCAGCAGCGTAGCTGCAGGGTCTAACTATGGCTACACCTTC. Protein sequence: CASSVAAGSNYGYTF.

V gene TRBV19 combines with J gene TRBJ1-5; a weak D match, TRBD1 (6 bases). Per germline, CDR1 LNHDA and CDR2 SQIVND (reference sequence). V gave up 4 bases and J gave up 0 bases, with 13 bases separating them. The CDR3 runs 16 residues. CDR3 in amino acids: CASSRRTAFSNQPQHF. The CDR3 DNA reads TGTGCCAGTAGTAGGAGGACAGCCTTTAGCAATCAGCCCCAGCATTTT.

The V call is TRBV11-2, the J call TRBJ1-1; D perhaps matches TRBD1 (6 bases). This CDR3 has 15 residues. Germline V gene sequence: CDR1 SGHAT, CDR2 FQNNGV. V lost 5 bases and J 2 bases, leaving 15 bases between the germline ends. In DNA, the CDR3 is TGTGCCAGCAGCCAACAGGGTAACCTAAACACTGAAGCTTTCTTT. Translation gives CASSQQGNLNTEAFF. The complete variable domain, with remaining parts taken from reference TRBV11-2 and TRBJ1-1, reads EAGVAQSPRYKIIEKRQSVAFWCNPISGHATLYWYQQILGQGPKLLIQFQNNGVVDDSQLPKDRFSAERLKGVDSTLKIQPAKLEDSAVYLCASSQQGNLNTEAFFGQGTRLTVV.

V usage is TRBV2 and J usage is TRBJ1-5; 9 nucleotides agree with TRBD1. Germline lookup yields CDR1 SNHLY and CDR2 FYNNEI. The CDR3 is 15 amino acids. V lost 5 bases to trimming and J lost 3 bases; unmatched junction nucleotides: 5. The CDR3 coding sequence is TGTGCCAGCAGTCAGACAGGGGGTTTCAATCAGCCCCAGCATTTT. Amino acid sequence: CASSQTGGFNQPQHF.

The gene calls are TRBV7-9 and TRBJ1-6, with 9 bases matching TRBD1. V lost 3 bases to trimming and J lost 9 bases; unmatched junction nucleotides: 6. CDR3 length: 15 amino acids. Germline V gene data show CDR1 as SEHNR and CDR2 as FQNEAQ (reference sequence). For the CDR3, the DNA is TGTGCCAGCAGCTTCGGGACAGGGCTTCCTTCACCCCTCCACTTT. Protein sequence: CASSFGTGLPSPLHF.

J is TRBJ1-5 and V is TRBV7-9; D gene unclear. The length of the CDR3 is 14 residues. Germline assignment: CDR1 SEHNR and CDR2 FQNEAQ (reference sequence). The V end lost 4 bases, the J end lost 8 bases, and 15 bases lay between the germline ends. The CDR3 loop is CASSSERASEPQHF. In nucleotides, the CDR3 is TGTGCCAGCAGCTCCGAGAGGGCATCCGAGCCCCAGCATTTT.

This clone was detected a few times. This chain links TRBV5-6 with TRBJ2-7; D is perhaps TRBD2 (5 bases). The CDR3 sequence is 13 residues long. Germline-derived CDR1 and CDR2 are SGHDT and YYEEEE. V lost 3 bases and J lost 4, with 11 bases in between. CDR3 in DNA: TGTGCCAGCAGCTGGACGGGAACTTACGAGCAGTACTTC. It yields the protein CASSWTGTYEQYF.

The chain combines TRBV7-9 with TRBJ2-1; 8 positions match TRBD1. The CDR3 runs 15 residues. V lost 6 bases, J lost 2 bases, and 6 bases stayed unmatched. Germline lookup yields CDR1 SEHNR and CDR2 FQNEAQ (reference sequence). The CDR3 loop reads CASRRLQGAYNEQFF. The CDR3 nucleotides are TGTGCCAGCAGACGATTACAGGGGGCCTACAATGAGCAGTTCTTC.

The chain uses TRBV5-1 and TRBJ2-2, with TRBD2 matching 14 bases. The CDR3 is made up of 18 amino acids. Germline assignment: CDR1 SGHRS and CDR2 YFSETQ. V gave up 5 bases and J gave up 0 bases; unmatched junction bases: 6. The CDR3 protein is CASSLRTSGGSNTGELFF. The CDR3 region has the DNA TGCGCCAGCAGTTTACGGACTAGCGGGGGGTCGAACACCGGGGAGCTGTTTTTT.

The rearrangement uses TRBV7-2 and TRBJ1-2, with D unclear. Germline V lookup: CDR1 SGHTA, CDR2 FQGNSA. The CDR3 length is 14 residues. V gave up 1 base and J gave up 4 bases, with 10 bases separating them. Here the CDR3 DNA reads TGTGCCAGCAGCTTAGGCAAGGAGTCCTATGGCTACACCTTC. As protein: CASSLGKESYGYTF.

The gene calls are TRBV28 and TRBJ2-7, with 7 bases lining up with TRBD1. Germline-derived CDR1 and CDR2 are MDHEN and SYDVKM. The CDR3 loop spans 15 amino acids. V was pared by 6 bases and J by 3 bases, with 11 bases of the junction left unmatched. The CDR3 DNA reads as TGTGCCAGCAGCGCTCCGGGACAGATAGTCTACGAGCAGTACTTC. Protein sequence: CASSAPGQIVYEQYF. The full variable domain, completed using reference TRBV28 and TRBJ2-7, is DVKVTQSSRYLVKRTGEKVFLECVQDMDHENMFWYRQDPGLGLRLIYFSYDVKMKEKGDIPEGYSVSREKKERFSLILESASTNQTSMYLCASSAPGQIVYEQYFGPGTRLTVT.

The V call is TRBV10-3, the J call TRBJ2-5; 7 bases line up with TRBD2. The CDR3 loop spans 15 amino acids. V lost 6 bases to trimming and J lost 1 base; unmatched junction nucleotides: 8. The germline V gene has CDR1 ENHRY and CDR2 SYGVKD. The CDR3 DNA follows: TGTGCCATCAGAGACCCCCTAGCGGTCCAAGAGACCCAGTACTTC. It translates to CAIRDPLAVQETQYF.